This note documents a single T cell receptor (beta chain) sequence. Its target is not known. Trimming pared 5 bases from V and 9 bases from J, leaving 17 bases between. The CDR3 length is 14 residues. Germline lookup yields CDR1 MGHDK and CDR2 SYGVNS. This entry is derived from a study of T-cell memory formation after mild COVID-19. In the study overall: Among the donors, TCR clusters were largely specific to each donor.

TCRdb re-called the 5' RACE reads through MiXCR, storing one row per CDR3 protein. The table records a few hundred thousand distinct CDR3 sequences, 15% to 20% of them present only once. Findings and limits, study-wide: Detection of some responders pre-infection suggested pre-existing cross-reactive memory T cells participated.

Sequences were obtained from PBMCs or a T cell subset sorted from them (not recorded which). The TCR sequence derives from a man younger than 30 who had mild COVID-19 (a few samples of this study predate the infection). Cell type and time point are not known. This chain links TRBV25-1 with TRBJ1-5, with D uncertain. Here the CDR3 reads CASSSPSGEGPQHF. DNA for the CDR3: TGTGCCAGCAGTTCCCCCAGCGGGGAGGGGCCCCAGCATTTT. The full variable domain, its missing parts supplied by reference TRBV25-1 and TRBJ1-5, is EADIYQTPRYLVIGTGKKITLECSQTMGHDKMYWYQQDPGMELHLIHYSYGVNSTEKGDLSSESTVSRIRTEHFPLTLESARPSHTSQYLCASSSPSGEGPQHFGDGTRLSIL.